Shown below are 5 T cell receptor beta chains from a single sample sequenced in a study of T cell responses to AZD1222 COVID-19 vaccine. Some clones are missing from TCRdb's copy, which holds only in-frame ones; the method was immunoSEQ multiplex PCR. The sample shows about 84,000 clones, around 88% of them seen only once. The specimen comprised peripheral blood, sampled 28 days after the second AZD1222 dose. These receptors originate from an adult who received the AZD1222 COVID-19 vaccine.

The V call is TRBV12-3 or TRBV12-4, the J call TRBJ1-4, with TRBD1 matching 7 bases. The ends lost 7 bases at V and 8 bases at J; junction bases unmatched: 4. The CDR3 extends over 12 amino acids. The CDR3 coding sequence is TGTGCCAGCAAACAGGGGTGGGAAAAACTGTTTTTT. As protein: CASKQGWEKLFF.

The chain uses TRBV30 and TRBJ1-5, with a tentative D call TRBD1 (6 bases). Trimming cost V 0 bases and J 7 bases, with 16 bases left between them. Germline-derived CDR1 and CDR2 are GTSNPN and SVGIG (reference sequence). CDR3 length: 15 residues. CDR3 in amino acids: CAWSVGRGRRQPQHF. In DNA, the CDR3 is TGTGCCTGGAGTGTAGGCAGGGGAAGAAGGCAGCCCCAGCATTTT.

The chain has TRBV5-4 and TRBJ1-6; D may be TRBD1 (6 bases). V shed 0 bases and J shed 9 bases, with 16 bases lying between them. The CDR3 has 16 amino acids. Germline V lookup: CDR1 SGHNT, CDR2 YYREEE (reference sequence). This chain's CDR3 is CASSLDIDRSSSPLHF. In nucleotides, the CDR3 is TGTGCCAGCAGCTTGGATATTGACAGGTCATCTTCACCCCTCCACTTT.

The chain combines TRBV5-1 with TRBJ2-7, with D perhaps TRBD1 (7 bases). The CDR3 covers 14 residues. Trimming took 4 bases from V and 4 from J, leaving 15 bases between them. The germline V gene has CDR1 SGHRS and CDR2 YFSETQ. The DNA for the CDR3 is TGCGCCAGCAGCCGCGGGGACAGCCAATACGAGCAGTACTTC. The encoded protein is CASSRGDSQYEQYF.

V and J are TRBV7-9 and TRBJ1-6; D may be TRBD1 (5 bases). The CDR3 runs to 15 residues. CDR1 is SEHNR and CDR2 is FQNEAQ in the germline V gene (reference sequence). Trimming shortened V by 3 bases and J by 9 bases, and 15 bases separated the two germline ends. The DNA for the CDR3 is TGTGCCAGCAGCTTTAGACAGTCAGGTAGTTCACCCCTCCACTTT. The encoded protein is CASSFRQSGSSPLHF.